The 15 T cell receptor beta chains listed next were all sequenced from one sample in a study of blood T cell repertoires in COVID-19. This table comes from immunoSEQ multiplex PCR, and its TCRdb copy is limited to in-frame clones, with some not included. Altogether roughly 290,000 clones are present, around 87% being singletons, with the ten largest covering roughly 8%. The sequenced sample consisted of peripheral blood. The receptors shown here come from a woman between 45 and 65 years old who had recovered from COVID-19.

This clone has only one observation. The chain carries TRBV4-2 and TRBJ2-7; 10 bases align to TRBD2. The germline V gene encodes CDR1 LGHNA and CDR2 YNFKEQ. V shed 0 bases, J shed 2 bases, and the junction held 4 bases outside the gene matches. There are 16 residues in the CDR3. The CDR3 nucleotides read TGTGCCAGCAGCCAAGATCTAGCGGGGGCCCCCTACGAGCAGTACTTC. Translating gives CASSQDLAGAPYEQYF.

The chain recombines TRBV7-3 with TRBJ2-1, with 8 bases lining up with TRBD1. The CDR3 extends over 15 amino acids. The ends lost 1 base at V and 6 bases at J; junction bases unmatched: 5. Germline V gene data show CDR1 as SGHTA and CDR2 as FQGTGA. In DNA form, the CDR3 reads TGTGCCAGCAGCTTAAGTACAGGGGGAGGCAATGAGCAGTTCTTC. Translation: CASSLSTGGGNEQFF. The whole variable domain, filled in from reference TRBV7-3 and TRBJ2-1, reads GAGVSQTPSNKVTEKGKYVELRCDPISGHTALYWYRQSLGQGPEFLIYFQGTGAADDSGLPNDRFFAVRPEGSVSTLKIQRTERGDSAVYLCASSLSTGGGNEQFFGPGTRLTVL.

V and J are TRBV29-1 and TRBJ1-1; D gene ambiguous. CDR3 size: 14 residues. Trimming took off 6 bases at V and 1 base at J, with 15 bases between the two ends. Germline V gives CDR1 SQVTM, CDR2 ANQGSEA. As DNA, the CDR3 is TGCAGCGTCGCACCTCTACGGGAGAACACTGAAGCTTTCTTT. Its translation: CSVAPLRENTEAFF.

The V and J genes are TRBV27 and TRBJ2-3; TRBD2 is a possible D gene (5 bases). The germline gives CDR1 MNHEY, CDR2 SMNVEV (reference sequence). The CDR3 is made up of 13 amino acids. V was clipped by 5 bases and J by 5 bases, with 11 bases between them. The CDR3 loop is CASSITGLDTQYF. In DNA, the CDR3 is TGTGCCAGCAGTATCACCGGACTAGATACGCAGTATTTT.

The chain employs TRBV24-1 and TRBJ2-1; TRBD1 might be the D (6 bases). V lost 4 bases and J 2 bases, leaving 14 bases between the germline ends. The CDR3 spans 16 residues. Germline CDR1 reads KGHDR; CDR2 reads SFDVKD. The DNA for the CDR3 is TGTGCCACCAGTGACGGGACACGGGGAGCCTACAATGAGCAGTTCTTC. Translated, it gives CATSDGTRGAYNEQFF.

The rearrangement uses TRBV19 and TRBJ2-3, with D possibly TRBD1 on 5 matching bases. V was pared by 1 base and J by 1 base, with 9 bases between. CDR3 length equals 15 residues. CDR1 LNHDA and CDR2 SQIVND come from the germline V gene (reference sequence). The CDR3 region has the DNA TGTGCCAGTAGTATAGGGACACTGGGCACAGATACGCAGTATTTT. Translated: CASSIGTLGTDTQYF.

This clone has more than one count but fewer than ten. This chain links TRBV6-2 or TRBV6-3 with TRBJ1-1; D gene ambiguous. Germline V gives CDR1 MNHEY, CDR2 SVGEGT. The V end lost 2 bases, the J end lost 1 base, and 5 bases lay between the germline ends. The CDR3 is 13 amino acids. The CDR3 region is CASSYGRNTEAFF. The CDR3 DNA is TGTGCCAGCAGTTACGGGAGGAACACTGAAGCTTTCTTT.

The chain combines TRBV4-1 with TRBJ1-1; no reliable D call. The V end was cut by 4 bases, the J end by 7 bases, with 13 bases between. This CDR3 is 13 amino acids long. Germline V lookup: CDR1 MGHRA, CDR2 YSYEKL. Written as DNA, the CDR3 is TGCGCCAGCAGCCCCGTCGGTCTGCGTGAAGCTTTCTTT. Protein sequence: CASSPVGLREAFF.

The chain carries TRBV7-9 and TRBJ1-2, with 10 bases aligning to TRBD1. V was pared by 4 bases and J by 4 bases, with 9 bases of the junction left unmatched. CDR1 and CDR2 from the germline V gene are SEHNR and FQNEAQ (reference sequence). The CDR3 spans 16 residues. CDR3: CASSYTPGQGSYGYTF. CDR3 coding DNA: TGTGCCAGCAGCTATACTCCGGGACAGGGGAGCTATGGCTACACCTTC.

The chain has TRBV12-5 and TRBJ1-1, with 7 bases lining up with TRBD1. Trimming took 2 bases from V and 12 from J; bases not matched to a gene: 6. CDR1 and CDR2 (germline): LGHNT, FRNRAP. The CDR3 is made up of 12 amino acids. The chain's CDR3 is CASGLTDRVPFF. CDR3 in DNA: TGTGCTAGTGGTTTGACCGACAGGGTTCCTTTCTTT.

The rearrangement links TRBV7-2 to TRBJ2-3, with TRBD2 identical over 8 bases. In germline, CDR1 is SGHTA, CDR2 FQGNSA. The V gene end was trimmed by 1 base and the J gene end by 3 bases; junction bases not matched to a gene: 3. The CDR3 is 15 residues long. This CDR3 is CASSLVAGRTDTQYF. As DNA, the CDR3 is TGTGCCAGCAGCTTAGTAGCGGGACGTACAGATACGCAGTATTTT.

The chain combines TRBV20-1 with TRBJ2-7; D is undetermined. The CDR3 is 11 residues long. The V and J ends lost 6 bases and 3 bases respectively, with 9 bases between them. Germline loops: CDR1 DFQATT, CDR2 SNEGSKA (reference sequence). This chain's CDR3 is CSAFNSYEQYF. In nucleotides, the CDR3 is TGCAGTGCGTTTAACAGCTACGAGCAGTACTTC.

The chain couples TRBV6-2 or TRBV6-3 to TRBJ1-2; 8 nucleotides line up with TRBD1. V lost 4 bases to trimming and J lost 7 bases; unmatched junction nucleotides: 14. Germline V gene lookup returns CDR1 MNHEY and CDR2 SVGEGT. The CDR3 consists of 16 residues. CDR3 protein: CASSSDRGIGFGGYTF. CDR3 DNA sequence: TGTGCCAGCAGTTCCGACAGGGGAATTGGCTTCGGTGGCTACACCTTC.

This clone occurred once. The chain employs TRBV7-9 and TRBJ2-5; 7 nucleotides line up with TRBD1. This CDR3 has 14 amino acids. Per the germline V gene, CDR1 is SEHNR and CDR2 is FQNEAQ (reference sequence). V gave up 5 bases and J gave up 5 bases; unmatched junction bases: 8. The CDR3 reads CASSPATGKETQYF. CDR3 in DNA: TGTGCCAGCAGCCCGGCGACAGGGAAGGAGACCCAGTACTTC.

The V and J genes are TRBV27 and TRBJ2-5; TRBD2 might be the D (6 bases). CDR1 and CDR2 from the germline V gene are MNHEY and SMNVEV (reference sequence). The V end lost 5 bases, the J end lost 5 bases, and 18 bases lay between the germline ends. This CDR3 has 15 amino acids. The CDR3 DNA reads TGTGCCAGCAGTCCCGACCCAGCGGCGGGGGAGACCCAGTACTTC. Amino acid sequence: CASSPDPAAGETQYF.